Presented here are 17 T cell receptor beta chains from one specimen sequenced in a study of blood T cell repertoires in COVID-19 (TCRdb year 2020). Preparation of the library involved the immunoSEQ multiplex PCR assay. The table comes from immuneACCESS by way of TCRdb, which keeps in-frame sequences with V and J called. Part of the clones is missing from these tables; in studies checked, under half for an unresolved V gene and the rest for unknown reasons. The sample table shows more than 85,000 clones, and about 85% are seen once. 4.8% of the sample goes to the ten largest clones. Sequencing was done on a sample of peripheral blood. These receptor sequences come from a human donor in a cohort sampled during active COVID-19.

The CDR3 DNA reads as TGCAGTGCTACTACTTCATATGGCTACACCTTC. Its protein is CSATTSYGYTF. The chain joins TRBV20-1 to TRBJ1-2, with D unclear. Per germline, CDR1 DFQATT and CDR2 SNEGSKA (reference sequence). Trimming pared 4 bases from V and 5 bases from J, leaving 8 bases between. This CDR3 comprises 11 residues.

The V gene is TRBV7-3, the J gene TRBJ2-1; D remains unclear. CDR1 and CDR2 (germline): SGHTA, FQGTGA. CDR3 length: 15 residues. The V end was cut by 1 base, the J end by 5 bases, with 12 bases between. CDR3 loop: CASSLNLVTHNEQFF. For the CDR3, the DNA is TGTGCCAGCAGCTTAAATTTGGTAACACACAATGAGCAGTTCTTC.

The gene calls are TRBV30 and TRBJ1-2; D is ambiguous. The germline V gene encodes CDR1 GTSNPN and CDR2 SVGIG (reference sequence). Trimming removed 3 bases from V and 8 bases from J, with 16 bases in between. This CDR3 contains 13 residues. As DNA, the CDR3 is TGTGCCTGGAGCCCCCAGCCGGGTGCCGGCTACACCTTC. It yields the protein CAWSPQPGAGYTF.

The CDR3 sequence: CASSRLSQDRGIYRAAFF. The CDR3, as DNA: TGTGCCAGCAGTCGCCTGTCACAGGACAGGGGGATTTACCGAGCAGCTTTCTTT. The J gene is TRBJ1-1, the V gene TRBV6-2 or TRBV6-3; 10 bases are a match to TRBD1. Trimming removed 5 bases from V and 10 bases from J; junction bases left unmatched: 22. CDR3 length: 18 amino acids. The V gene's germline CDR1 is MNHEY and CDR2 SVGEGT.

The chain joins TRBV18 to TRBJ2-5; 8 bases fit TRBD1. V dropped 1 base and J dropped 1; count of bases not matched to a gene: 8. The CDR3 sequence is 17 residues long. Per the germline V gene, CDR1 is KGHSH and CDR2 is LQKENI. CDR3 protein: CASSPQGQGAAQETQYF. CDR3 nucleotide sequence: TGTGCCAGCTCACCACAGGGTCAGGGGGCGGCCCAAGAGACCCAGTACTTC.

This clone was counted a single time. The chain couples TRBV5-1 to TRBJ2-3, with 10 bases that match TRBD1. The CDR3 covers 16 residues. Per the germline V gene, CDR1 is SGHRS and CDR2 is YFSETQ. The J segment lost 4 bases and the V segment lost 4 bases, leaving 9 bases of the junction unmatched. CDR3 DNA sequence: TGCGCCAGCAGCGCAGAAGGGACAGGGGTCCCAGATACGCAGTATTTT. It specifies CASSAEGTGVPDTQYF.

The chain has TRBV7-9 and TRBJ2-6, with 10 positions matching TRBD2. V shed 0 bases, J shed 0 bases, and the junction held 2 bases outside the gene matches. Germline assignment: CDR1 SEHNR and CDR2 FQNEAQ (reference sequence). This CDR3 region has 18 residues. The CDR3 bases are TGTGCCAGCAGCTTAGCCGGGACTAGCGACTCTGGGGCCAACGTCCTGACTTTC. This sequence encodes CASSLAGTSDSGANVLTF.

The chain combines TRBV21-1 with TRBJ1-5; TRBD1 is the table's D call and was not checked against the DNA. TRBV21-1 is deemed a pseudogene. CDR3 length: 15 residues. For the CDR3, the DNA is TGTGCCAGCAGCAAAGTCCGGACAGTAGATCAGCCCCAGCATTTT. Residues: CASSKVRTVDQPQHF.

Only one count was recorded for this clone. The chain uses TRBV5-1 and TRBJ2-1; 14 nucleotides align to TRBD2. CDR3 length: 16 amino acids. V was clipped by 4 bases and J by 6 bases; unmatched bases: 6. Per the germline V gene, CDR1 is SGHRS and CDR2 is YFSETQ. Here the CDR3 reads CASSPRLAGGPNEQFF. DNA for the CDR3: TGCGCCAGCAGCCCGAGACTAGCGGGGGGGCCCAATGAGCAGTTCTTC. Supplemented by reference TRBV5-1 and TRBJ2-1, the full variable domain reads KAGVTQTPRYLIKTRGQQVTLSCSPISGHRSVSWYQQTPGQGLQFLFEYFSETQRNKGNFPGRFSGRQFSNSRSEMNVSTLELGDSALYLCASSPRLAGGPNEQFFGPGTRLTVL.

The chain joins TRBV7-6 to TRBJ2-1; 10 nucleotides match TRBD2. The CDR3 covers 16 residues. The germline V gene encodes CDR1 SGHVS and CDR2 FNYEAQ. The trim removed 0 bases at V and 4 bases at J, leaving 3 bases unmatched. CDR3 in DNA: TGTGCCAGCAGCTTAGCCGAGACTAGCGGGTACAATGAGCAGTTCTTC. It yields the protein CASSLAETSGYNEQFF.

The chain combines TRBV18 with TRBJ2-1; TRBD2 matches 10 bases. The germline V gene encodes CDR1 KGHSH and CDR2 LQKENI. CDR3 length equals 16 residues. Unmatched junction bases numbered 3, after V lost 2 bases and J lost 2 bases. For the CDR3, the DNA is TGTGCCAGCTCACCAAGCCTAGCGGGAGCCTACAATGAGCAGTTCTTC. It specifies CASSPSLAGAYNEQFF.

V gene TRBV9 combines with J gene TRBJ2-7; 11 nucleotides agree with TRBD2. The CDR3 extends over 17 amino acids. J lost 0 bases, V lost 0 bases, and 5 bases had no gene match. Germline V gene lookup returns CDR1 SGDLS and CDR2 YYNGEE. CDR3 coding DNA: TGTGCCAGCAGCGTAGGAATAGCGGGGGGGCCCTCCTACGAGCAGTACTTC. Protein: CASSVGIAGGPSYEQYF.

The J gene is TRBJ1-2, the V gene TRBV6-6; unclear D gene. The V gene lost 6 bases and the J gene lost 8 bases, with 13 bases spanning the gap. CDR3 size: 12 residues. Germline V gives CDR1 MNHNY, CDR2 SVGAGI (reference sequence). The CDR3 protein is CASSQALRGYTF. The CDR3 nucleotides read TGTGCCAGCAGCCAAGCTCTCCGGGGCTACACCTTC.

The rearrangement uses TRBV7-3 and TRBJ2-2; 11 nucleotides match TRBD2. With 2 bases clipped from V and 1 base from J, the junction kept 15 bases outside the gene matches. CDR1 is SGHTA and CDR2 is FQGTGA in the germline V gene. CDR3 length: 21 residues. In DNA, the CDR3 is TGTGCCAGCAGCTTACGAGGGACTAGCGGACACATCAGTAAGAACACCGGGGAGCTGTTTTTT. Translating it yields CASSLRGTSGHISKNTGELFF. The whole variable domain, filled in from reference TRBV7-3 and TRBJ2-2, reads GAGVSQTPSNKVTEKGKYVELRCDPISGHTALYWYRQSLGQGPEFLIYFQGTGAADDSGLPNDRFFAVRPEGSVSTLKIQRTERGDSAVYLCASSLRGTSGHISKNTGELFFGEGSRLTVL.

The chain couples TRBV5-6 to TRBJ2-5; TRBD2 matches 7 bases. The trim removed 4 bases at V and 9 bases at J, leaving 12 bases unmatched. Germline V lookup: CDR1 SGHDT, CDR2 YYEEEE. This CDR3 is built from 14 residues. The CDR3 DNA is TGTGCCAGCAGCGTCCGGGACTACCCTCCCGCCCAGTACTTC. The encoded protein is CASSVRDYPPAQYF.

The CDR3, as DNA: TGTGCCAGCAGCCTTCTCTGGAACACTGAAGCTTTCTTT. It codes for CASSLLWNTEAFF. J is TRBJ1-1 and V is TRBV27; D is undetermined. The length of the CDR3 is 13 residues. Trimming took off 6 bases at V and 1 base at J, with 9 bases between the two ends. The germline V gene encodes CDR1 MNHEY and CDR2 SMNVEV (reference sequence).

This chain connects TRBV3-1 (or the pseudogene TRBV3-2) to TRBJ1-1; tentatively, D is TRBD1 (6 bases). The V gene lost 4 bases and the J gene lost 3 bases, with 9 bases spanning the gap. This CDR3 has 13 amino acids. In germline, CDR1 is LGHDT, CDR2 YNNKEL (reference sequence). The CDR3 coding sequence is TGTGCCAGCAGCCTACGACAGGACACTGAAGCTTTCTTT. This sequence encodes CASSLRQDTEAFF.